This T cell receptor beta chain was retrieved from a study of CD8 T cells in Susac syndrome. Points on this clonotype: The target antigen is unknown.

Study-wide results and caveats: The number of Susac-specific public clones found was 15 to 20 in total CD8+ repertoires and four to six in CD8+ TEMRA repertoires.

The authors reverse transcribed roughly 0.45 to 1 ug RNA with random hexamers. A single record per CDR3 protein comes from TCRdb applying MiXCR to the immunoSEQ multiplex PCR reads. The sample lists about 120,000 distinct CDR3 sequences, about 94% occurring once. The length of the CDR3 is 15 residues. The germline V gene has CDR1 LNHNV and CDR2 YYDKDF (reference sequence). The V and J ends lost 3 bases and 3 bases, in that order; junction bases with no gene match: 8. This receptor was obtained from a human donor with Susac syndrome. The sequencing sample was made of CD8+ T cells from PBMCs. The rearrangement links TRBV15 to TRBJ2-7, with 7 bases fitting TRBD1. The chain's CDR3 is CATSSARGPNYEQYF. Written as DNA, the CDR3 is TGTGCCACCAGCAGTGCGAGGGGGCCTAACTACGAGCAGTACTTC. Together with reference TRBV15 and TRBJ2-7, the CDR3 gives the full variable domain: DAMVIQNPRYQVTQFGKPVTLSCSQTLNHNVMYWYQQKSSQAPKLLFHYYDKDFNNEADTPDNFQSRRPNTSFCFLDIRSPGLGDTAMYLCATSSARGPNYEQYFGPGTRLTVT.